Presented here are 7 T cell receptor beta chains from one specimen sequenced in a study of T cell responses to AZD1222 COVID-19 vaccine. Assay: immunoSEQ multiplex PCR; the TCRdb copy retains only in-frame clones and omits some. The sample has 95,000 to 150,000 clones, around 85% seen once. Material: peripheral blood, obtained on day 0 of AZD1222 vaccination. Receptors were obtained from an adult in good health.

The V call is TRBV29-1, the J call TRBJ2-7; the match to TRBD2 covers 11 bases. Per germline, CDR1 SQVTM and CDR2 ANQGSEA. This CDR3 comprises 11 residues. With 6 bases clipped from V and 9 bases from J, the junction kept 4 bases outside the gene matches. The CDR3 DNA follows: TGCAGCGTCGCTGGGACTAGCGGGCAGTACTTC. Its protein is CSVAGTSGQYF.

V and J are TRBV5-4 and TRBJ1-2; no clear D. V was clipped by 4 bases and J by 5 bases, with 12 bases between them. The CDR3 consists of 13 residues. The germline gives CDR1 SGHNT, CDR2 YYREEE (reference sequence). CDR3 coding DNA: TGTGCCAGCAGCCATGGCGAGGATTATGGCTACACCTTC. Translation gives CASSHGEDYGYTF.

The chain has TRBV4-3 and TRBJ2-5; TRBD1 aligns across 9 bases. The germline V gene encodes CDR1 LGHNA and CDR2 YSLEER. There are 15 residues in the CDR3. Unmatched junction bases numbered 8, after V lost 4 bases and J lost 5 bases. In nucleotides, the CDR3 is TGCGCCAGCAGCCTAATACAGGGGGCAGGGGAGACCCAGTACTTC. It is translated as CASSLIQGAGETQYF.

V and J are TRBV10-3 and TRBJ2-7; 10 bases are shared with TRBD1. From germline, CDR1 is ENHRY and CDR2 SYGVKD. With 4 bases clipped from V and 6 bases from J, the junction kept 6 bases outside the gene matches. CDR3 length: 14 residues. For the CDR3, the DNA is TGTGCCATCAGTGTCGGGGACAGGGGATCCGAGCAGTACTTC. Amino acid sequence: CAISVGDRGSEQYF.

The chain carries TRBV28 and TRBJ1-3, with TRBD1 identical over 10 bases. V shed 6 bases, J shed 7 bases, and the junction held 6 bases outside the gene matches. Germline-derived CDR1 and CDR2 are MDHEN and SYDVKM. The length of the CDR3 is 14 residues. CDR3 nucleotide sequence: TGTGCCAGCAGGGAGACAGGGGGCACGAACACCATATATTTT. The encoded protein is CASRETGGTNTIYF. Variable domain in full (rest from reference TRBV28 and TRBJ1-3): DVKVTQSSRYLVKRTGEKVFLECVQDMDHENMFWYRQDPGLGLRLIYFSYDVKMKEKGDIPEGYSVSREKKERFSLILESASTNQTSMYLCASRETGGTNTIYFGEGSWLTVV.

This clone was observed a handful of times. V and J are TRBV2 and TRBJ2-7; no reliable D call. There are 13 residues in the CDR3. V dropped 3 bases and J dropped 7 bases, with 13 bases sitting between them. In germline, CDR1 is SNHLY, CDR2 FYNNEI. The CDR3 DNA is TGTGCCAGCAGTGATGCCACAATACGGGAGCAGTACTTC. Translating gives CASSDATIREQYF.

The chain couples TRBV15 to TRBJ2-7; 10 bases match TRBD1. CDR3 size: 15 residues. Germline CDR1 reads LNHNV; CDR2 reads YYDKDF (reference sequence). Trimming took 0 bases from V and 3 from J; bases not matched to a gene: 2. The CDR3, as DNA: TGTGCCACCAGCAGAGAGGGACAGGGGATCTACGAGCAGTACTTC. This codes for CATSREGQGIYEQYF.